The 19 T cell receptor beta chains given below trace back to one sample, sequenced in a study of CXCR3-negative and CXCR3-positive naive CD8 T cells. UMI-labeled 5' RACE yielded the TRB cDNA libraries. TCRdb reprocessed the 5' RACE reads, with one entry per CDR3 protein and no DNA. This sample's table reports 20,000 to 25,000 distinct CDR3 sequences. Material for sequencing was memory CD8+ T cells from blood. These receptors originate from a human donor in good health. Some clones in this sample may be carry-over from other donors' samples.

This rearrangement joins TRBV11-2 to TRBJ2-5. The CDR3 consists of 16 residues. Germline V CDR1 and CDR2: SGHAT, FQNNGV. CDR3 protein: CASSLAGKMYQETQYF.

Frequency places this clonotype as medium-sized. The chain recombines TRBV29-1 with TRBJ2-5; TCRdb calls TRBD1, which cannot be checked without DNA. The CDR3 contains 17 residues. Germline-derived CDR1 and CDR2 are SQVTM and ANQGSEA. CDR3 sequence reads: CSVEAGQGLTLQETQYF.

By frequency, this clonotype is medium-sized. This chain uses TRBV10-3 with TRBJ2-5. CDR1 is ENHRY, CDR2 SYGVKD, per germline. The CDR3 has 14 amino acids. This chain's CDR3 is CAISEPTMVETQYF.

V usage is TRBV4-1 and J usage is TRBJ1-5. The CDR3 is 12 residues long. Germline CDR1 MGHRA, CDR2 YSYEKL. The CDR3 region is CASSQGGQPQHF.

The CDR3 protein is CASSLAQDGAPYEQYF. The genes are TRBV11-3 and TRBJ2-7; TCRdb's assignment of TRBD1 cannot be checked, as there is no DNA. Germline lookup yields CDR1 SGHNT and CDR2 YENEEA. The CDR3 extends over 16 amino acids.

This chain joins TRBV2 and TRBJ2-2; TCRdb indicates TRBD2, and absent DNA this call remains unverified. This CDR3 spans 18 amino acids. Looked up from germline, CDR1 is SNHLY and CDR2 is FYNNEI. The CDR3 is CASYGTSGDPKNTGELFF.

The rearrangement links TRBV7-9 to TRBJ2-7; as DNA is missing, the TRBD2 call by TCRdb cannot be tested. Germline CDR1 SEHNR, CDR2 FQNEAQ (reference sequence). CDR3 length: 15 amino acids. CDR3 residues: CASSPLAGAPYEQYF.

This chain links TRBV6-7 with TRBJ2-5; with no DNA, the TCRdb D assignment of TRBD2 cannot be verified. TRBV6-7 is an ORF; its function is uncertain. The CDR3 is made up of 16 amino acids. The chain's CDR3 is CASRYRLAGSQETQYF.

This chain connects TRBV20-1 to TRBJ1-1. Germline V gene lookup returns CDR1 DFQATT and CDR2 SNEGSKA (reference sequence). The CDR3 is 14 amino acids. The CDR3 sequence is CSARDGRDSAEAFF.

This chain links TRBV7-2 with TRBJ2-7. Germline lookup yields CDR1 SGHTA and CDR2 FQGNSA. The CDR3 length is 14 residues. The CDR3 region is CASSSFYILGEQYF.

The gene calls are TRBV11-1 and TRBJ1-3; there is no DNA to check the TCRdb D call of TRBD1. The CDR3 sequence is 15 residues long. Germline lookup yields CDR1 SGHAT and CDR2 FQDESV (reference sequence). CDR3 protein: CASRKGTGAGNTIYF.

The chain uses TRBV29-1 and TRBJ2-7; TCRdb's D gene call, TRBD1, goes unchecked for lack of DNA. This CDR3 spans 13 amino acids. CDR1 is SQVTM, CDR2 ANQGSEA, per germline. CDR3 amino acids: CSVGDRVFYEQYF.

The chain has TRBV7-6 and TRBJ2-3; TCRdb returns TRBD2, unconfirmable since there is no DNA. The germline V gene encodes CDR1 SGHVS and CDR2 FNYEAQ. The CDR3 spans 17 residues. The CDR3: CASSLGTSGGYLDTQYF.

The rearrangement links TRBV28 to TRBJ1-5; TCRdb outputs TRBD1, but without DNA this stays unchecked. The CDR3 sequence is 15 residues long. CDR1 MDHEN and CDR2 SYDVKM come from the germline V gene. The CDR3 loop is CASSFLGQDNQPQHF.

The chain is built from TRBV5-6 and TRBJ2-5; there is no DNA to check the TCRdb D call of TRBD1. The CDR3 is made up of 13 amino acids. The germline CDR1 and CDR2 sequences are SGHDT and YYEEEE. CDR3 loop: CASSGTNQETQYF.

This chain joins TRBV4-3 and TRBJ2-5. In germline, CDR1 is LGHNA, CDR2 YSLEER. CDR3 size: 13 residues. This chain's CDR3 is CASSQARDETQYF.

The chain links TRBV4-3 to TRBJ2-7; the TCRdb call, TRBD2, lacks DNA for checking. This CDR3 comprises 13 residues. Germline CDR1 is LGHNA and CDR2 is YSLEER. The CDR3: CASSQGGQAEQYF.

The rearrangement links TRBV11-3 to TRBJ1-2; TCRdb picks TRBD1, but there is no DNA to check that call. The CDR3 is made up of 18 amino acids. In germline, CDR1 is SGHNT, CDR2 YENEEA. The CDR3 sequence is CASSPRLARLDAGDGYTF.

The chain employs TRBV7-9 and TRBJ2-3; TCRdb's D gene call, TRBD1, goes unchecked for lack of DNA. The V gene's germline CDR1 is SEHNR and CDR2 FQNEAQ (reference sequence). The CDR3 totals 16 residues. The CDR3: CASSLVDRGRADTQYF.